This TCR beta chain was sequenced during a study of cytomegalovirus exposure and HLA in healthy donors. The CDR3 totals 16 residues. Germline CDR1 is SGDLS and CDR2 is YYNGEE. V was trimmed by 0 bases and J by 1 base, leaving 13 bases between them. Study-wide results and limits: In a later analysis, TCR beta V- and J-gene trimming was associated with a missense DCLRE1C variant.

Vbeta (60) and Jbeta (13) primers were used in the PCR. Profiled with immunoSEQ multiplex PCR; TCRdb holds only in-frame clones, not every one. Its table records 40,000 or so clones. Points on this clone: Its target is not known.

The TCR originated in a male donor in good health and CMV-seronegative. J is TRBJ1-1 and V is TRBV9; D is undetermined. Material for sequencing was PBMCs. For the CDR3, the DNA is TGTGCCAGCAGCGTAGCTTCCTTAACAGCGAACACTGAAGCTTTCTTT. Its protein is CASSVASLTANTEAFF.